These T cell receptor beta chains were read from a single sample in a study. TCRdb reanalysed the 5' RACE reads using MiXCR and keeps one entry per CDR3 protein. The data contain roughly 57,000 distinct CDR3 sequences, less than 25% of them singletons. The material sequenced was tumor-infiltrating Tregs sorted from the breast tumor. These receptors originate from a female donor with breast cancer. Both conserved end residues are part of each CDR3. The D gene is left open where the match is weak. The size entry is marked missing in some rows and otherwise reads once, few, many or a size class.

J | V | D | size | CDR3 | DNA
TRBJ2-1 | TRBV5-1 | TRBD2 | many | CASSPSGSSYNEQFF | TGCGCCAGCAGCCCCAGCGGGAGCTCCTACAATGAGCAGTTCTTC
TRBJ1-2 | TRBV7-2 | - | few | CASNLSPQTGLGGYTF | TGTGCCAGCAACTTATCTCCCCAAACAGGGTTGGGTGGCTACACCTTC
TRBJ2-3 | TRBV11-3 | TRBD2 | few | CASSPGGGTDTQYF | TGTGCCAGCAGCCCCGGGGGGGGCACAGATACGCAGTATTTT
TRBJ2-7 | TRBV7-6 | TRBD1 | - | CASSLAGTDEGYEQYF | TGTGCCAGCAGCTTAGCGGGGACAGACGAAGGCTACGAGCAGTACTTC
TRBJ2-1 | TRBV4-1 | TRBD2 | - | CASSQEEGTSGINEQFF | TGCGCCAGCAGCCAAGAAGAAGGCACTAGCGGGATCAATGAGCAGTTCTTC
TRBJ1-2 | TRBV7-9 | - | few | CVSSFDYGYTF | TGTGTCAGCAGCTTTGACTATGGCTACACCTTC
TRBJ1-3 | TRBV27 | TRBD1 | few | CASSPDRTGAGNTIYF | TGTGCCAGCAGTCCGGACCGGACAGGAGCTGGAAACACCATATATTTT
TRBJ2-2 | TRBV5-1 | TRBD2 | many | CASSLTSGPGELFF | TGCGCCAGCAGCTTGACTAGCGGGCCCGGGGAGCTGTTTTTT
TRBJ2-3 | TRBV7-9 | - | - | CASSSSSTASTDTQYF | TGTGCCAGCAGCTCCTCCTCGACGGCTAGCACAGATACGCAGTATTTT
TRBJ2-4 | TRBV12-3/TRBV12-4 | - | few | CASSFGGSAKNIQYF | TGTGCCAGCAGTTTTGGGGGGTCAGCCAAAAACATTCAGTACTTC
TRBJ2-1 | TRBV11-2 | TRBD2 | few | CASSQRLAGVGGYNEQFF | TGTGCCAGCAGCCAGAGACTAGCGGGAGTGGGTGGGTACAATGAGCAGTTCTTC
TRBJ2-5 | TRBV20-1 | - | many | CSATEGRQGGTQYF | TGCAGTGCTACCGAGGGTCGGCAGGGCGGGACCCAGTACTTC
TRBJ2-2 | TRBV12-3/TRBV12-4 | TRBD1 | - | CASSSWSHRGATGELFF | TGTGCCAGCAGTTCGTGGAGTCACAGGGGGGCCACCGGGGAGCTGTTTTTT
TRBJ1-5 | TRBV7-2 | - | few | CASSRGDQPQHF | TGTGCCAGCAGCCGGGGAGATCAGCCCCAGCATTTT
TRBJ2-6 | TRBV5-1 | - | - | CASSSLGSSGANVLTF | TGCGCCAGCAGCTCCCTGGGGAGCTCTGGGGCCAACGTCCTGACTTTC